The sequence of this T cell receptor (beta chain) was determined in a study of OX40 agonist ivuxolimab in advanced cancers. Study summary: Patients with prior anti-PD-1, anti-PD-L1 or anti-CTLA-4 therapy were eligible; approximately 37% had some. Three patients, one with hepatocellular carcinoma and two with cutaneous melanoma, responded partially.

This clone was seen once. At one end the junction does not follow the germline gene, possibly because of a read error. The repertoire was sequenced with immunoSEQ multiplex PCR; TCRdb's copy has only in-frame clones and lacks some. In the table there are 90,000 or so clones, 91% of which are singletons. Germline loops: CDR1 DFQATT, CDR2 SNEGSKA (reference sequence). This CDR3 contains 8 residues. The receptor was isolated from an adult with an advanced solid tumor such as melanoma, head and neck, liver or kidney cancer. The rearrangement uses TRBV20-1 and TRBJ1-1; D remains unclear. The sequenced sample was CD4+ or CD8+ T cells sorted from blood, obtained in a trial of the OX40 agonist ivuxolimab. CDR3 DNA: TGCAGCGCCACTCAAGCTTTCTTT. This codes for CSATQAFF.